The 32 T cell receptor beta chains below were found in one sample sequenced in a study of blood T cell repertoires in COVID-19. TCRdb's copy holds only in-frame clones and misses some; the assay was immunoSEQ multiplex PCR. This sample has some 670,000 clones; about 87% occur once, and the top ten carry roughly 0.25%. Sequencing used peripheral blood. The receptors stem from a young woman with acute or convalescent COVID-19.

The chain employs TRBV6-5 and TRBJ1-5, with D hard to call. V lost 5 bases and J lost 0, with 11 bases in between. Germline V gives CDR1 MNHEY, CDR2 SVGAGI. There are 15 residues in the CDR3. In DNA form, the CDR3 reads TGTGCCAGCAGTCTTAACATGTATAGCAATCAGCCCCAGCATTTT. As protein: CASSLNMYSNQPQHF.

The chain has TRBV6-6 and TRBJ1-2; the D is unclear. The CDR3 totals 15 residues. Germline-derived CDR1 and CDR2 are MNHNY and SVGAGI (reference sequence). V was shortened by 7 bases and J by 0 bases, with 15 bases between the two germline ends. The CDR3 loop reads CASIPSYPSNYGYTF. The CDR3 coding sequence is TGTGCCAGCATTCCCAGTTACCCATCTAACTATGGCTACACCTTC.

The DNA for the CDR3 is TGTGCCAGCAGGGCCTCGGCGGGGATCTCCTACGAGCAGTACTTC. Translating gives CASRASAGISYEQYF. The chain recombines TRBV27 with TRBJ2-7; weak D call: TRBD2 (6 bases). Deletions cut 6 bases from V and 0 bases from J, with 15 bases between. This CDR3 contains 15 residues. Germline V gene data show CDR1 as MNHEY and CDR2 as SMNVEV (reference sequence).

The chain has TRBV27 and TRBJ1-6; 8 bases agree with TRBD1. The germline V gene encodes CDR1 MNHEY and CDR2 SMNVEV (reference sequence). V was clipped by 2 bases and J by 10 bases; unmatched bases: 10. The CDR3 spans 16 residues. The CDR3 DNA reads TGTGCCAGCAGTTTAATGGACAGGGCGCTAAGATCACCCCTCCACTTT. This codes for CASSLMDRALRSPLHF.

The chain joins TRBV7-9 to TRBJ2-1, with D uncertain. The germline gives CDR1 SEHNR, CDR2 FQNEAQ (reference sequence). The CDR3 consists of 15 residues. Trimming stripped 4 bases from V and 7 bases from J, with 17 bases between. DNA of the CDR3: TGTGCCAGCAGCTCCCCACCTATCGGTCGGAATGAGCAGTTCTTC. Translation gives CASSSPPIGRNEQFF.

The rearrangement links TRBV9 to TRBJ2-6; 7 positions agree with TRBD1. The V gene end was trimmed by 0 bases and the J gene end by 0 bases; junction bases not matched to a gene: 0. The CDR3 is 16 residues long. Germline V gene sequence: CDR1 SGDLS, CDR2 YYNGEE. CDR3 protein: CASSVGQGSGANVLTF. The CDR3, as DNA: TGTGCCAGCAGCGTAGGACAGGGCTCTGGGGCCAACGTCCTGACTTTC.

CDR3 residues: CASRGIGTGRNEQFF. CDR3 DNA sequence: TGTGCCAGCCGCGGGATCGGGACAGGTCGCAATGAGCAGTTCTTC. The V gene is TRBV7-2, the J gene TRBJ2-1; 8 positions match TRBD1. After removal of 8 bases from V and 6 bases from J, the junction contained 12 bases not matched to a gene. This CDR3 comprises 15 residues. In germline, CDR1 is SGHTA, CDR2 FQGNSA.

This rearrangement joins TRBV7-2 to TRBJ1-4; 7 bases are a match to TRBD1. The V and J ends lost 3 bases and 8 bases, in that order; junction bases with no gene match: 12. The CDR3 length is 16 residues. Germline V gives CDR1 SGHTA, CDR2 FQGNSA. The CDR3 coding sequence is TGTGCCAGCAGCTTGCTACGCAGGGGGTCCGGGGAAAAACTGTTTTTT. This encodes CASSLLRRGSGEKLFF.

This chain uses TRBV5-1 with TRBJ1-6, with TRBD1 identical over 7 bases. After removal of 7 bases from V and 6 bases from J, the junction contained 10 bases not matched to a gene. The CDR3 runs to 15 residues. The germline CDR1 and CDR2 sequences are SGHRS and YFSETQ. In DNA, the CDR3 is TGCGCCAGCTCAACCGGGACAGCGGTTAATTCACCCCTCCACTTT. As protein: CASSTGTAVNSPLHF.

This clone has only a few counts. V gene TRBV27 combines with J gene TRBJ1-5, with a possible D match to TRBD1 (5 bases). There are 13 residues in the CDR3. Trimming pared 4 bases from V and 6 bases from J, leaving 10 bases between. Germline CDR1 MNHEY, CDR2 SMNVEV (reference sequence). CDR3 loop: CASSSGGFQPQHF. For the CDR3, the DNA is TGTGCCAGCAGTTCGGGGGGGTTTCAGCCCCAGCATTTT.

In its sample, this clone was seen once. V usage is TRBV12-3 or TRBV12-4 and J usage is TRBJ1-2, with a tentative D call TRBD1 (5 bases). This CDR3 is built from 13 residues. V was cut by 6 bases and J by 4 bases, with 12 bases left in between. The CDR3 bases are TGTGCCAGCAGGCGGACACCTCTCTATGGCTACACCTTC. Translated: CASRRTPLYGYTF.

The CDR3 is CASSPTGGLNTEAFF. The CDR3 nucleotides read TGTGCCAGCAGCCCTACTGGGGGCTTGAACACTGAAGCTTTCTTT. The chain carries TRBV7-9 and TRBJ1-1; D is perhaps TRBD1 (6 bases). The length of the CDR3 is 15 residues. Germline V lookup: CDR1 SEHNR, CDR2 FQNEAQ (reference sequence). V was clipped by 5 bases and J by 0 bases, with 13 bases between them. Full variable domain (outside the CDR3, taken from reference TRBV7-9 and TRBJ1-1): DTGVSQNPRHKITKRGQNVTFRCDPISEHNRLYWYRQTLGQGPEFLTYFQNEAQLEKSRLLSDRFSAERPKGSFSTLEIQRTEQGDSAMYLCASSPTGGLNTEAFFGQGTRLTVV.

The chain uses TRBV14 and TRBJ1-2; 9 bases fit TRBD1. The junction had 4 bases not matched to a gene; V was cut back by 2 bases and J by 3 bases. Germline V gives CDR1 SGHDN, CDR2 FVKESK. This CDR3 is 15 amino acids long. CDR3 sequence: CASSQFRDRDYGYTF. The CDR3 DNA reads TGTGCCAGCAGCCAATTCCGGGACAGGGACTATGGCTACACCTTC. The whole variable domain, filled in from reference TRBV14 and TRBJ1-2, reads EAGVTQFPSHSVIEKGQTVTLRCDPISGHDNLYWYRRVMGKEIKFLLHFVKESKQDESGMPNNRFLAERTGGTYSTLKVQPAELEDSGVYFCASSQFRDRDYGYTFGSGTRLTVV.

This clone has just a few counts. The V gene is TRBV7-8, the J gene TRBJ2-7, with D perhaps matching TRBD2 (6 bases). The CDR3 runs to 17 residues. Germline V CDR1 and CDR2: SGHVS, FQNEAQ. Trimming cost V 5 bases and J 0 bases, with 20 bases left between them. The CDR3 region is CASSPPWGGVSSYEQYF. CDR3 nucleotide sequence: TGTGCCAGCAGCCCCCCGTGGGGCGGGGTAAGCTCCTACGAGCAGTACTTC. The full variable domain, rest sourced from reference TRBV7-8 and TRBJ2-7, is GAGVSQSPRYKVAKRGQDVALRCDPISGHVSLFWYQQALGQGPEFLTYFQNEAQLDKSGLPSDRFFAERPEGSVSTLKIQRTQQEDSAVYLCASSPPWGGVSSYEQYFGPGTRLTVT.

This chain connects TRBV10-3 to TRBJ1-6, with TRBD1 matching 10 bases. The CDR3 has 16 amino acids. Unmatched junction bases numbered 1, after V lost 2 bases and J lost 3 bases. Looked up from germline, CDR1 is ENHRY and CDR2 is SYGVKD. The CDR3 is CAISERDRGYNSPLHF. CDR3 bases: TGTGCCATCAGTGAGCGGGACAGGGGCTATAATTCACCCCTCCACTTT.

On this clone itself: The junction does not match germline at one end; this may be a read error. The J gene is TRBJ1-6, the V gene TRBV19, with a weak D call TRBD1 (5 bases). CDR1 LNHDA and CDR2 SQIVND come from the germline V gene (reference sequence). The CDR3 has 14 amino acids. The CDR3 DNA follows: TGTGCCAGTAGGATAGCACAGGCCAATTCACCCCTCCACTTT. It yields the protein CASRIAQANSPLHF. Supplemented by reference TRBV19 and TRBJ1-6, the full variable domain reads DGGITQSPKYLFRKEGQNVTLSCEQNLNHDAMYWYRQDPGQGLRLIYYSQIVNDFQKGDIAEGYSVSREKKESFPLTVTSAQKNPTAFYLCASRIAQANSPLHFGNGTRLTVT.

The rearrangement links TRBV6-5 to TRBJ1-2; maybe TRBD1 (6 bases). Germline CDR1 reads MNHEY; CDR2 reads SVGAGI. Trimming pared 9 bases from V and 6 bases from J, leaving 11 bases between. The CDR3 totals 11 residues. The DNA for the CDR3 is TGTGCCAGTCTCGGGGACAATGGCTACACCTTC. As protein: CASLGDNGYTF.

The CDR3 is CSASLGLTDTQYF. CDR3 DNA: TGCAGTGCTAGTCTGGGGCTGACAGATACGCAGTATTTT. The chain uses TRBV20-1 and TRBJ2-3, with a tentative D call TRBD1 (5 bases). This CDR3 has 13 residues. Between the trimmed V and J ends, which lost 3 bases and 3 bases, there was a span of 10 bases. Germline assignment: CDR1 DFQATT and CDR2 SNEGSKA (reference sequence).

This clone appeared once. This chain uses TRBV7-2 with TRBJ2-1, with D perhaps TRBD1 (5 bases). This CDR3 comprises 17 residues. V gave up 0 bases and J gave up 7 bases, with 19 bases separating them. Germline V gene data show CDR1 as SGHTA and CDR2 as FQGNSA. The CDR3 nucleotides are TGTGCCAGCAGCTTAGCGGTCGGGCAGGGTGTGAGAAATGAGCAGTTCTTC. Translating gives CASSLAVGQGVRNEQFF. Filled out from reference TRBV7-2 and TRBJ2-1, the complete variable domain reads GAGVSQSPSNKVTEKGKDVELRCDPISGHTALYWYRQSLGQGLEFLIYFQGNSAPDKSGLPSDRFSAERTGGSVSTLTIQRTQQEDSAVYLCASSLAVGQGVRNEQFFGPGTRLTVL.

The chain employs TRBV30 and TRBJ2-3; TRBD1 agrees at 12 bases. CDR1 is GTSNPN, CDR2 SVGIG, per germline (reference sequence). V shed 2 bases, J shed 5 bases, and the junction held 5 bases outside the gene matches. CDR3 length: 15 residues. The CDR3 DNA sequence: TGTGCCTGGAGTAGGGGGACAGGGGGCATAGATACGCAGTATTTT. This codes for CAWSRGTGGIDTQYF.

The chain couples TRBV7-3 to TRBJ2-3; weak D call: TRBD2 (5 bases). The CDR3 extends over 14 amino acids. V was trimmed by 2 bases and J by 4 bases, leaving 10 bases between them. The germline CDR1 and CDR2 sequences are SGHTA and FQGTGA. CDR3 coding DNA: TGTGCCAGCAGCTTAGGTATGGGAGCAGATACGCAGTATTTT. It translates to CASSLGMGADTQYF.

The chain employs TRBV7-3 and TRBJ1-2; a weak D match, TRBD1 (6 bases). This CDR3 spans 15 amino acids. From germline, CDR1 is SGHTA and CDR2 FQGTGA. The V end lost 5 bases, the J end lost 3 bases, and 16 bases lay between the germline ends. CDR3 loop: CASSPLPGQHYGYTF. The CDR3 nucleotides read TGTGCCAGCAGCCCGCTACCGGGACAACACTATGGCTACACCTTC.

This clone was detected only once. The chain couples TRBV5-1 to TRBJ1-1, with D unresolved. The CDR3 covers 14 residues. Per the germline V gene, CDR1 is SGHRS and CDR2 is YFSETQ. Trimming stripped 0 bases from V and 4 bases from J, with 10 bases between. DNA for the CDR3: TGCGCCAGCAGCTTGGGGACTGAAGGCACTGAAGCTTTCTTT. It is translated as CASSLGTEGTEAFF. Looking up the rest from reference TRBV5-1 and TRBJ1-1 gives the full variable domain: KAGVTQTPRYLIKTRGQQVTLSCSPISGHRSVSWYQQTPGQGLQFLFEYFSETQRNKGNFPGRFSGRQFSNSRSEMNVSTLELGDSALYLCASSLGTEGTEAFFGQGTRLTVV.

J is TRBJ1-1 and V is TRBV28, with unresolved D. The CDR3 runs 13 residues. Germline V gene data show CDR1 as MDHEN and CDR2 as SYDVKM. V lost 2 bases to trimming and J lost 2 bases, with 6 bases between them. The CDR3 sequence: CASSLPVNTEAFF. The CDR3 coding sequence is TGTGCCAGCAGTTTACCCGTCAACACTGAAGCTTTCTTT.

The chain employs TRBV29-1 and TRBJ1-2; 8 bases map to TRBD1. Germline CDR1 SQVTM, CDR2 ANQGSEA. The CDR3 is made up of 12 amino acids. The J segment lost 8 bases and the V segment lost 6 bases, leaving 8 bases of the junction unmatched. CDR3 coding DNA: TGCAGCGTGAGCAGGACAGGGAACGGCTACACCTTC. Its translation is CSVSRTGNGYTF.

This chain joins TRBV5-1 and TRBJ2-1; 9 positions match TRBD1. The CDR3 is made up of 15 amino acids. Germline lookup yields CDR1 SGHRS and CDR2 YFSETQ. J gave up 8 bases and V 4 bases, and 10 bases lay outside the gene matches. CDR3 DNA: TGCGCCAGCAGCCTTGGACAGGGGATAGTGGATGAGCAGTTCTTC. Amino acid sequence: CASSLGQGIVDEQFF.

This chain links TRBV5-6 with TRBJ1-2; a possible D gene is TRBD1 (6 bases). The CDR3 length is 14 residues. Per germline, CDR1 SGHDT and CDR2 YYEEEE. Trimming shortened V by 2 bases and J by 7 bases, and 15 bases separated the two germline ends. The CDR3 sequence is CASSLRQGMSGYTF. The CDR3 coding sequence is TGTGCCAGCAGCTTAAGGCAGGGGATGAGTGGCTACACCTTC.

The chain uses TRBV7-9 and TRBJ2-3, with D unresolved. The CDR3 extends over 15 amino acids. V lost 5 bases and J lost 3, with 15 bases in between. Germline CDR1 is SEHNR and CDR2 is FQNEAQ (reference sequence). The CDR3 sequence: CASSVGSSLTDTQYF. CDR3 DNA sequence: TGTGCCAGCAGCGTTGGTAGCTCCCTTACAGATACGCAGTATTTT. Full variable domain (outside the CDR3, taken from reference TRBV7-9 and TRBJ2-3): DTGVSQNPRHKITKRGQNVTFRCDPISEHNRLYWYRQTLGQGPEFLTYFQNEAQLEKSRLLSDRFSAERPKGSFSTLEIQRTEQGDSAMYLCASSVGSSLTDTQYFGPGTRLTVL.

CDR3 in DNA: TGTGCCAGCAGCTTATACGGGGGGGCCAGTAATGAGCAGTTCTTC. Its protein is CASSLYGGASNEQFF. The V call is TRBV7-2, the J call TRBJ2-1; TRBD2 matches at 8 bases. V shed 2 bases and J 7 bases; nucleotides not matched to a gene: 7. This CDR3 has 15 residues. CDR1 and CDR2 (germline): SGHTA, FQGNSA.

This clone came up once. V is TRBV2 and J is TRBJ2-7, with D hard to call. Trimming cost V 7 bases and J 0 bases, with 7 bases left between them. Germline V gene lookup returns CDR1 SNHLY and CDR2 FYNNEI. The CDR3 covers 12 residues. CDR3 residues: CASTAGSYEQYF. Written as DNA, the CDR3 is TGTGCCAGCACCGCCGGCTCCTACGAGCAGTACTTC.

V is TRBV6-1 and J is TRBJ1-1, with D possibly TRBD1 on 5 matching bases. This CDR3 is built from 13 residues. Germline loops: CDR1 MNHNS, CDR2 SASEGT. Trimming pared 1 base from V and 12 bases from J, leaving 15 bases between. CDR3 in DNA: TGTGCCAGCAGTGAAGGGCAGGGCACAAGATCTTTCTTT. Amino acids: CASSEGQGTRSFF.

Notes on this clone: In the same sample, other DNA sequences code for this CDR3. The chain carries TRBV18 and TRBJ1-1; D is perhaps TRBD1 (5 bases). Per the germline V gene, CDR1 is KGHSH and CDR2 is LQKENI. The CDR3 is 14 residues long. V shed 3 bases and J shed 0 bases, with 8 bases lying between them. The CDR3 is CASSPGGMNTEAFF. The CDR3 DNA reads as TGTGCCAGCTCACCTGGGGGGATGAACACTGAAGCTTTCTTT.